This T cell receptor (beta chain) stems from a study of Graves' ophthalmopathy and Graves' hyperthyroidism. The V gene end was trimmed by 4 bases and the J gene end by 10 bases; junction bases not matched to a gene: 8. CDR3 length equals 16 residues. CDR1 and CDR2 from the germline V gene are KGHDR and SFDVKD. Amplified material comprised TCR beta CDR3 regions derived from RNA transcripts. RT-PCR with HTBI primers came first, then second-round multiplex PCR. TCRdb itself ran the multiplex PCR reads through MiXCR, one entry per CDR3 protein. This sample yields 260,000 or so distinct CDR3 sequences, of which approximately 42% are seen a single time; approximately 44% belongs to the top ten. General study results and limits: Most expanded thyroid clonotypes above 0.001 frequency also appeared in blood. The model flagged ophthalmopathy progression at more than 70% sensitivity and around 72% specificity.

This clonotype was detected once. Its antigen is unidentified. Orbital computed tomography, thyroid ultrasound, TRAb, serum thyroxine and clinical symptoms formed the basis of diagnosis. Material for sequencing was peripheral blood. This TCR derives from an adult man with Graves' ophthalmopathy. The chain is built from TRBV24-1 and TRBJ1-6, with TRBD1 identical over 11 bases. CDR3 in amino acids: CATSDSRTGGFSPLHF. Here the CDR3 DNA reads TGTGCCACCAGTGACTCACGGACAGGGGGCTTCTCACCCCTCCACTTT.